These 5 T cell receptor beta chains originate from one sample sequenced in a study of OX40 agonist ivuxolimab in advanced cancers. The method was immunoSEQ multiplex PCR; TCRdb's version includes in-frame clones alone and lacks a portion of them. The data contain approximately 65,000 clones, about 89% of them singletons. The sequences come from CD4+ or CD8+ T cells sorted from blood, collected in a trial of the OX40 agonist ivuxolimab. These TCRs come from an adult with an advanced solid tumor such as melanoma, head and neck, liver or kidney cancer.

V and J are TRBV6-4 and TRBJ1-1; 7 bases are a match to TRBD1. The CDR3 contains 14 residues. V dropped 6 bases and J dropped 1; count of bases not matched to a gene: 5. Germline CDR1 reads MRHNA; CDR2 reads SNTAGT. The CDR3 sequence is CASSRDRENTEAFF. CDR3 coding DNA: TGTGCCAGCAGCAGGGACAGAGAGAACACTGAAGCTTTCTTT.

In its sample, this clone was seen once. In DNA form, the CDR3 reads TGTGCCAGCAGCTCTGGACGGTTTGTCTGGGGTGCGGGGGCCAACGTCCTGACTTTC. Translating it yields CASSSGRFVWGAGANVLTF. The genes are TRBV7-8 and TRBJ2-6; unclear D gene. The germline V and J ends were trimmed by 4 bases and 4 bases, with 23 bases remaining between them. The CDR3 has 19 residues. Germline V gene lookup returns CDR1 SGHVS and CDR2 FQNEAQ.

This chain links TRBV5-8 with TRBJ2-7, with D hard to call. V was pared by 4 bases and J by 1 base, with 24 bases between. CDR3 size: 18 residues. Germline V gene data show CDR1 as SGHTS and CDR2 as YDEGEE. CDR3 nucleotides: TGTGCCAGCAGCCACGCTGCCAGAACGAAGGTCTCATCCTACGAGCAGTACTTC. The encoded protein is CASSHAARTKVSSYEQYF.

The chain combines TRBV18 with TRBJ1-3; D not certain. Trimming cost V 4 bases and J 0 bases, with 10 bases left between them. The CDR3 covers 15 residues. From germline, CDR1 is KGHSH and CDR2 LQKENI. The CDR3 nucleotides are TGTGCCAGCTCACTCTTGTCCGACTCTGGAAACACCATATATTTT. This gives the protein CASSLLSDSGNTIYF.

This chain joins TRBV5-5 and TRBJ2-5; D is possibly TRBD1 (5 bases). The CDR3 runs to 13 residues. The V end was cut by 2 bases, the J end by 3 bases, with 8 bases between. Germline CDR1 reads SGHKS; CDR2 reads YYEKEE (reference sequence). Written as DNA, the CDR3 is TGTGCCAGCAGCTTTGGCAGGGAAGAGACCCAGTACTTC. It specifies CASSFGREETQYF. The full variable domain, its missing parts supplied by reference TRBV5-5 and TRBJ2-5, is DAGVTQSPTHLIKTRGQQVTLRCSPISGHKSVSWYQQVLGQGPQFIFQYYEKEERGRGNFPDRFSARQFPNYSSELNVNALLLGDSALYLCASSFGREETQYFGPGTRLLVL.